The 22 T cell receptor beta chains below all came from one sample that was sequenced in a study of shared clonotypes between healthy human individuals. Method: immunoSEQ multiplex PCR; TCRdb's copy keeps in-frame clones and lacks some. Of about 870,000 clones detected, about 91% appear once; the ten largest clones hold nearly 25%. Naive CD8 isolation took CD45RO-negative cells positively selected for CCR7 and excluded terminally differentiated effector memory CD45RA+ cells. Sequenced: naive CD8+ T cells sorted from blood. The receptors were gathered from a man in his thirties or forties in good health.

The gene calls are TRBV9 and TRBJ2-1; TRBD2 matches 10 bases. The CDR3 length is 15 residues. Germline V gene data show CDR1 as SGDLS and CDR2 as YYNGEE. With 7 bases clipped from V and 10 bases from J, the junction kept 14 bases outside the gene matches. In DNA, the CDR3 is TGTGCCAGCTCGGCTGGGCTAGCGGGAGTACAGGAGCAGTTCTTC. Amino acid sequence: CASSAGLAGVQEQFF.

This clone was detected once. This chain links TRBV9 with TRBJ1-4; D unresolved. The V end was cut by 4 bases, the J end by 8 bases, with 15 bases between. The length of the CDR3 is 14 residues. Germline V gene data show CDR1 as SGDLS and CDR2 as YYNGEE. The CDR3 nucleotides read TGTGCCAGCAGCCCCCAAGCGCGGGAAGAAAAACTGTTTTTT. Residues: CASSPQAREEKLFF.

The chain links TRBV6-5 to TRBJ2-7, with a possible D match to TRBD2 (6 bases). In germline, CDR1 is MNHEY, CDR2 SVGAGI. Trimming took 0 bases from V and 4 from J, leaving 16 bases between them. The CDR3 has 16 amino acids. DNA of the CDR3: TGTGCCAGCAGTTACTCGAGTCGGGGGACTCAGTACGAGCAGTACTTC. Its protein is CASSYSSRGTQYEQYF.

The chain links TRBV5-6 to TRBJ2-7, with TRBD1 as a possible D gene (6 bases). The germline CDR1 and CDR2 sequences are SGHDT and YYEEEE. The CDR3 is 13 residues long. Trimming left V 6 bases short and J 3 bases short, with 13 bases between. CDR3 sequence reads: CASMTTGGYEQYF. The CDR3 region has the DNA TGTGCCAGCATGACGACAGGCGGCTACGAGCAGTACTTC.

This chain links TRBV27 with TRBJ1-2; perhaps TRBD1 as D (5 bases). The CDR3 consists of 15 residues. Germline-derived CDR1 and CDR2 are MNHEY and SMNVEV (reference sequence). V was trimmed by 8 bases and J by 0 bases, leaving 16 bases between them. CDR3 nucleotides: TGTGCCAGCTCGCCGGGGCAAGTCCCTAACTATGGCTACACCTTC. Its translation: CASSPGQVPNYGYTF.

To note about this clone: At one end, the junction sequence differs from germline, possibly due to a read error. The rearrangement links TRBV6-1 to TRBJ2-1; TRBD1 is a possible D gene (5 bases). Germline assignment: CDR1 MNHNS and CDR2 SASEGT. This CDR3 is 12 amino acids long. The DNA for the CDR3 is TGTGCCATCAGTGGAACAGGTGAGGAGCAGTTCTTC. This sequence encodes CAISGTGEEQFF.

This clone was seen a single time. This chain joins TRBV21-1 and TRBJ1-1. TRBV21-1 is designated a pseudogene. CDR3 length: 12 amino acids. The CDR3 DNA is TGTGCCAGCAACAGGGAGGACACTGAAGCTTTCTTT. Amino acids: CASNREDTEAFF.

This rearrangement joins TRBV5-1 to TRBJ2-7; the match to TRBD1 covers 8 bases. The CDR3 is 14 amino acids. Germline V gives CDR1 SGHRS, CDR2 YFSETQ. The V and J ends lost 4 bases and 3 bases, in that order; junction bases with no gene match: 6. Written as DNA, the CDR3 is TGCGCCAGCAGCCCGGACAGGGCAGGCTACGAGCAGTACTTC. It specifies CASSPDRAGYEQYF. The variable domain in full, with the rest retrieved from reference TRBV5-1 and TRBJ2-7, is KAGVTQTPRYLIKTRGQQVTLSCSPISGHRSVSWYQQTPGQGLQFLFEYFSETQRNKGNFPGRFSGRQFSNSRSEMNVSTLELGDSALYLCASSPDRAGYEQYFGPGTRLTVT.

The chain has TRBV7-9 and TRBJ2-3, with unresolved D. There are 13 residues in the CDR3. V was trimmed by 2 bases and J by 4 bases, leaving 7 bases between them. Germline assignment: CDR1 SEHNR and CDR2 FQNEAQ (reference sequence). Written as DNA, the CDR3 is TGTGCCAGCAGCTTAACGGTGGCAGATACGCAGTATTTT. Translating it yields CASSLTVADTQYF.

The rearrangement links TRBV2 to TRBJ2-1; weak D call: TRBD2 (5 bases). The germline V gene encodes CDR1 SNHLY and CDR2 FYNNEI. This CDR3 is built from 17 residues. V was pared by 5 bases and J by 2 bases, with 19 bases between. The CDR3 nucleotides read TGTGCCAGCAGTTTCCTCGGTGAGCGGAGGACCTACAATGAGCAGTTCTTC. This sequence encodes CASSFLGERRTYNEQFF.

This clone was detected once. This may be a read error: a much more frequent sequence differs by one nucleotide. At the DNA level, this CDR3 is encoded by other sequences in the same sample as well. The chain employs TRBV27 and TRBJ2-1; D may be TRBD1 or TRBD2 (5 bases each). The CDR3 spans 12 residues. V lost 4 bases and J 8 bases, leaving 9 bases between the germline ends. Germline loops: CDR1 MNHEY, CDR2 SMNVEV (reference sequence). DNA for the CDR3: TGTGCCAGCAGTTCACTAGGGGATGAGCAGTTCTTC. Encoded protein: CASSSLGDEQFF.

The rearrangement uses TRBV28 and TRBJ2-1; the D is unclear. Germline V gene data show CDR1 as MDHEN and CDR2 as SYDVKM. The CDR3 is made up of 14 amino acids. The ends were cut back, 3 bases at V and 9 bases at J, with 15 bases in the middle. The CDR3 is CASSFGVRTIEQFF. Here the CDR3 DNA reads TGTGCCAGCAGTTTTGGGGTCCGTACGATTGAGCAGTTCTTC. The whole variable domain, remainder taken from reference TRBV28 and TRBJ2-1, is DVKVTQSSRYLVKRTGEKVFLECVQDMDHENMFWYRQDPGLGLRLIYFSYDVKMKEKGDIPEGYSVSREKKERFSLILESASTNQTSMYLCASSFGVRTIEQFFGPGTRLTVL.

The V and J genes are TRBV2 and TRBJ2-1; no clear D gene. From germline, CDR1 is SNHLY and CDR2 FYNNEI. Trimming took off 4 bases at V and 2 bases at J, with 15 bases between the two ends. The CDR3 contains 16 residues. The DNA of the CDR3 is TGTGCCAGCAGTGGCAGTCCCCAAGGCCCCTACAATGAGCAGTTCTTC. Translation: CASSGSPQGPYNEQFF.

The chain carries TRBV27 and TRBJ2-3; 8 positions agree with TRBD2. V was pared by 3 bases and J by 2 bases, with 4 bases of the junction left unmatched. CDR1 MNHEY and CDR2 SMNVEV come from the germline V gene (reference sequence). The length of the CDR3 is 15 residues. Here the CDR3 reads CASSFGTRNTDTQYF. In DNA, the CDR3 is TGTGCCAGCAGTTTCGGGACTAGGAACACAGATACGCAGTATTTT.

The chain couples TRBV10-1 to TRBJ2-3; D unresolved. The CDR3 consists of 13 residues. The germline gives CDR1 WNHNN, CDR2 SYGVQD (reference sequence). V lost 3 bases to trimming and J lost 4 bases, with 8 bases between them. The CDR3 loop reads CASSDAVPDTQYF. For the CDR3, the DNA is TGCGCCAGCAGTGACGCGGTACCAGATACGCAGTATTTT.

The chain joins TRBV7-9 to TRBJ2-7; TRBD2 matches at 11 bases. The CDR3 spans 16 residues. Germline CDR1 is SEHNR and CDR2 is FQNEAQ (reference sequence). Germline trimming cut 1 base from V and 2 bases from J; bases unmatched to any gene: 4. CDR3 loop: CASSLGGTSGAYEQYF. CDR3 in DNA: TGTGCCAGCAGCTTAGGAGGGACTAGCGGAGCCTACGAGCAGTACTTC.

The V and J genes are TRBV10-1 and TRBJ2-5; maybe TRBD2 (5 bases). The CDR3 extends over 14 amino acids. The V gene's germline CDR1 is WNHNN and CDR2 SYGVQD (reference sequence). The V gene lost 3 bases and the J gene lost 5 bases, with 13 bases spanning the gap. The CDR3 sequence: CASSEFGEMETQYF. In nucleotides, the CDR3 is TGCGCCAGCAGTGAATTCGGGGAAATGGAGACCCAGTACTTC.

The chain employs TRBV15 and TRBJ2-7, with 7 bases that match TRBD2. The CDR3 loop spans 15 amino acids. CDR1 and CDR2 from the germline V gene are LNHNV and YYDKDF (reference sequence). Germline trimming cut 5 bases from V and 5 bases from J; bases unmatched to any gene: 12. The CDR3 is CATSPTRGVQNEQYF. CDR3 DNA sequence: TGTGCCACCAGCCCCACTCGGGGGGTCCAAAACGAGCAGTACTTC. The whole variable domain, remainder taken from reference TRBV15 and TRBJ2-7, is DAMVIQNPRYQVTQFGKPVTLSCSQTLNHNVMYWYQQKSSQAPKLLFHYYDKDFNNEADTPDNFQSRRPNTSFCFLDIRSPGLGDTAMYLCATSPTRGVQNEQYFGPGTRLTVT.

This clone was observed once. This chain links TRBV6-6 with TRBJ1-5, with D possibly TRBD1 on 5 matching bases. With 5 bases removed from V and 7 bases from J, the gap between germline ends came to 18 bases. The CDR3 totals 15 residues. The germline gives CDR1 MNHNY, CDR2 SVGAGI (reference sequence). Here the CDR3 reads CASSRDTGSGQPQHF. The CDR3 DNA reads as TGTGCCAGCAGTCGCGATACAGGCAGCGGCCAGCCCCAGCATTTT.

In this sample, this clone turned up once. The chain employs TRBV19 and TRBJ2-5; a possible D gene is TRBD1 (6 bases). From germline, CDR1 is LNHDA and CDR2 SQIVND (reference sequence). Trimming cost V 4 bases and J 5 bases, with 14 bases left between them. The CDR3 contains 14 residues. The DNA of the CDR3 is TGTGCCAGTAGTACAGAACAGGGTTGGGAGACCCAGTACTTC. This translates into CASSTEQGWETQYF.

A word on this clone: Other DNA variants within this sample encode the same CDR3. The chain uses TRBV9 and TRBJ2-7, with 11 bases matching TRBD2. Germline loops: CDR1 SGDLS, CDR2 YYNGEE. The trim removed 2 bases at V and 2 bases at J, leaving 3 bases unmatched. The CDR3 loop spans 15 amino acids. CDR3 nucleotide sequence: TGTGCCAGCAGCGTTCTAGCGGGAGGTCCCTACGAGCAGTACTTC. Its translation is CASSVLAGGPYEQYF.

This clone has only one observation. This chain links TRBV28 with TRBJ1-5; D might be TRBD1 (5 bases). The CDR3 runs 18 residues. Germline V CDR1 and CDR2: MDHEN, SYDVKM. V lost 1 base and J 1 base, leaving 17 bases between the germline ends. CDR3 in amino acids: CASSLSRLGESSNQPQHF. In DNA form, the CDR3 reads TGTGCCAGCAGTTTATCTCGTCTGGGGGAGTCGAGCAATCAGCCCCAGCATTTT.